These 32 T cell receptor beta chains were sequenced from one sample in a study of human T cells and chemical hapten exposure. This sample's time point: pre-sensitization, week 0. Treatment in this sample: therapeutic diphenylcyclopropenone sensitization with weekly scalp DPC. TCRdb analysed the RACE reads with MiXCR anew, one entry per CDR3 protein. This table has fewer than 65,000 distinct CDR3 sequences, over 8% appearing once. The material sequenced was whole blood, taken in connection with sensitization to the hapten diphenylcyclopropenone (DPC). The receptor set was obtained from a woman aged 40 to 50 with alopecia areata. Some clones in this sample may be carry-over from other donors' samples.

A few counts support this clonotype. This rearrangement joins TRBV19 to TRBJ1-5; TRBD1 agrees at 8 bases. Germline trimming cut 7 bases from V and 0 bases from J; bases unmatched to any gene: 14. CDR1 is LNHDA and CDR2 is SQIVND in the germline V gene (reference sequence). This CDR3 is 18 amino acids long. The CDR3 sequence is CASTTKGTGSLSNQPQHF. The CDR3 DNA reads TGTGCCAGTACCACAAAAGGGACAGGTTCCCTTAGCAATCAGCCCCAGCATTTT.

This clonotype appeared a few times. The V gene is TRBV28, the J gene TRBJ2-3; D is uncertain. V was pared by 6 bases and J by 7 bases, with 11 bases between. CDR1 is MDHEN, CDR2 SYDVKM, per germline. This CDR3 is 12 amino acids long. Written as DNA, the CDR3 is TGTGCCAGCAGCCCCCCGGTGTATACGCAGTATTTT. Protein: CASSPPVYTQYF.

As to this clonotype: Possible read error: a much larger clone is one base away. The chain employs TRBV6-4 and TRBJ2-6, with unresolved D. The CDR3 has 14 residues. The V gene's germline CDR1 is MRHNA and CDR2 SNTAGT. The CDR3 region has the DNA TGTACCAGCAGTGACAACTCTGGGGCCAACGTCCTGACTTTC. Residues: CTSSDNSGANVLTF.

This clonotype was picked up many times. This chain connects TRBV14 to TRBJ2-3; D is uncertain. The CDR3 loop spans 13 amino acids. V shed 6 bases and J shed 4 bases, with 11 bases lying between them. Germline loops: CDR1 SGHDN, CDR2 FVKESK. DNA for the CDR3: TGTGCCAGCAGTTTCCCTTCGGCAGATACGCAGTATTTT. This translates into CASSFPSADTQYF. Full variable domain (rest looked up from reference TRBV14 and TRBJ2-3): EAGVTQFPSHSVIEKGQTVTLRCDPISGHDNLYWYRRVMGKEIKFLLHFVKESKQDESGMPNNRFLAERTGGTYSTLKVQPAELEDSGVYFCASSFPSADTQYFGPGTRLTVL.

This clonotype was detected a few times. The V and J genes are TRBV3-1 and TRBJ2-7; D is unresolved. Trimming left V 2 bases short and J 5 bases short, with 16 bases between. The CDR3 contains 15 residues. The germline CDR1 and CDR2 sequences are LGHDT and YNNKEL (reference sequence). CDR3 coding DNA: TGTGCCAGCAGCCAAAAAGGGTCAGTTCGCCACGAGCAGTACTTC. Translating gives CASSQKGSVRHEQYF.

This clonotype was observed many times. The rearrangement uses TRBV2 and TRBJ1-1; tentatively, D is TRBD1 (6 bases). The V end was cut by 5 bases, the J end by 6 bases, with 16 bases between. Germline CDR1 reads SNHLY; CDR2 reads FYNNEI. This CDR3 comprises 14 residues. CDR3 residues: CASSQDSLSPEAFF. The CDR3 DNA is TGTGCCAGCAGTCAGGACAGCCTGAGTCCTGAAGCTTTCTTT.

The sample holds many counts of this clonotype. V usage is TRBV30 and J usage is TRBJ1-2; 8 bases align to TRBD1. This CDR3 region has 13 residues. Per the germline V gene, CDR1 is GTSNPN and CDR2 is SVGIG (reference sequence). Trimming removed 4 bases from V and 9 bases from J; junction bases left unmatched: 10. CDR3 sequence: CAWTLGQGRSYTF. The CDR3, as DNA: TGTGCCTGGACTCTTGGACAGGGAAGAAGCTACACCTTC.

In this sample, this clonotype turned up a few times. The rearrangement joins TRBV11-2 to TRBJ2-5; unclear D gene. With 1 base removed from V and 1 base from J, the gap between germline ends came to 4 bases. Per germline, CDR1 SGHAT and CDR2 FQNNGV. This CDR3 is built from 13 residues. The CDR3 spells CASSLVLQETQYF. The DNA for the CDR3 is TGTGCCAGCAGCTTAGTCCTCCAAGAGACCCAGTACTTC.

This clonotype occurred a few times. V is TRBV5-1 and J is TRBJ1-1, with D perhaps matching TRBD1 (6 bases). V was shortened by 4 bases and J by 2 bases, with 12 bases between the two germline ends. The CDR3 consists of 14 residues. The V gene's germline CDR1 is SGHRS and CDR2 YFSETQ. For the CDR3, the DNA is TGCGCCAGCAGCGAAAGAGGGACAAACACTGAAGCTTTCTTT. Residues: CASSERGTNTEAFF.

There are many counts of this clonotype. The V gene is TRBV5-1, the J gene TRBJ1-1; no clear D. Trimming took 0 bases from V and 0 from J, leaving 6 bases between them. The CDR3 extends over 14 amino acids. Per the germline V gene, CDR1 is SGHRS and CDR2 is YFSETQ. The CDR3 spells CASSLDRLNTEAFF. CDR3 in DNA: TGCGCCAGCAGCTTGGATAGACTGAACACTGAAGCTTTCTTT.

The rearrangement uses TRBV10-3 and TRBJ2-1; D is uncertain. This CDR3 is 13 amino acids long. Germline loops: CDR1 ENHRY, CDR2 SYGVKD. V dropped 5 bases and J dropped 6 bases, with 11 bases sitting between them. In DNA, the CDR3 is TGTGCCATCAGTTCCCTAGGGTCCAATGAGCAGTTCTTC. This encodes CAISSLGSNEQFF.

This clonotype was detected a few times. The rearrangement links TRBV11-2 to TRBJ1-5; TRBD1 might be the D (5 bases). The CDR3 extends over 14 amino acids. Germline V CDR1 and CDR2: SGHAT, FQNNGV. Between the trimmed V and J ends, which lost 1 base and 6 bases, there was a span of 10 bases. Written as DNA, the CDR3 is TGTGCCAGCAGCTTAGCCGGGGGGAGTCAGCCCCAGCATTTT. Its translation is CASSLAGGSQPQHF.

The CDR3 DNA follows: TGCGCCAGCAGCCCGGGTGTCGCCGGGAGCGAGCAGTACTTC. Residues: CASSPGVAGSEQYF. This rearrangement joins TRBV5-1 to TRBJ2-7; tentative D call: TRBD2 (6 bases). The CDR3 runs to 14 residues. V lost 4 bases and J lost 6, with 17 bases in between. The germline V gene has CDR1 SGHRS and CDR2 YFSETQ.

The rearrangement uses TRBV3-1 and TRBJ2-5; D perhaps matches TRBD2 (5 bases). Trimming took 3 bases from V and 4 from J, leaving 18 bases between them. Per the germline V gene, CDR1 is LGHDT and CDR2 is YNNKEL (reference sequence). The CDR3 contains 16 residues. The CDR3 nucleotides are TGTGCCAGCAGCCATGACCATTCAGGCGGGTCAGAGACCCAGTACTTC. This gives the protein CASSHDHSGGSETQYF.

In its sample, this clonotype was seen many times. The chain carries TRBV6-5 and TRBJ1-3; D unresolved. The germline CDR1 and CDR2 sequences are MNHEY and SVGAGI. The CDR3 covers 15 residues. The V gene lost 3 bases and the J gene lost 0 bases, with 9 bases spanning the gap. Here the CDR3 reads CASSYRGASGNTIYF. The CDR3 coding sequence is TGTGCCAGCAGTTATCGGGGAGCCTCTGGAAACACCATATATTTT.

CDR3: CSVVPPGQAYEQYF. The CDR3 bases are TGCAGCGTTGTTCCCCCGGGACAAGCCTACGAGCAGTACTTC. This rearrangement joins TRBV29-1 to TRBJ2-7, with D possibly matching TRBD1 (6 bases). With 4 bases removed from V and 2 bases from J, the gap between germline ends came to 15 bases. In germline, CDR1 is SQVTM, CDR2 ANQGSEA. This CDR3 spans 14 amino acids.

This clonotype appeared a few times. The chain uses TRBV6-1 and TRBJ1-1, with a weak D call TRBD1 (5 bases). The CDR3 runs 14 residues. Germline CDR1 reads MNHNS; CDR2 reads SASEGT. Trimming removed 6 bases from V and 2 bases from J, with 13 bases in between. In DNA form, the CDR3 reads TGTGCCAGCAGGGGGGGACCGTCAAACACTGAAGCTTTCTTT. This sequence encodes CASRGGPSNTEAFF.

This clonotype was observed at least ten times. One end of the junction does not line up with germline, which may come from a read error. This rearrangement joins TRBV4-2 to TRBJ1-3; D is undetermined. CDR3 length equals 15 residues. Germline loops: CDR1 LGHNA, CDR2 YNFKEQ. CDR3 in DNA: TGTGCCAGCAGCCAAGATTTTTCGGGTGCCCGGGCCAGTCTTTTT. Residues: CASSQDFSGARASLF.

The V and J genes are TRBV15 and TRBJ2-7, with D possibly TRBD2 on 5 matching bases. Germline V lookup: CDR1 LNHNV, CDR2 YYDKDF (reference sequence). This CDR3 has 13 residues. With 8 bases removed from V and 4 bases from J, the gap between germline ends came to 15 bases. The CDR3 spells CATGGQLGYEQYF. DNA of the CDR3: TGTGCCACCGGCGGGCAATTAGGATACGAGCAGTACTTC.

In this sample, this clonotype turned up a few times. The genes are TRBV20-1 and TRBJ2-4; 10 nucleotides match TRBD2. The CDR3 runs 14 residues. In germline, CDR1 is DFQATT, CDR2 SNEGSKA (reference sequence). V trimming: 6 bases; J trimming: 3 bases; junction bases outside the gene matches: 5. The CDR3 here is CSAPGTSVKNIQYF. The CDR3, as DNA: TGCAGTGCACCCGGGACTAGCGTCAAAAACATTCAGTACTTC.

This CDR3 reads CSARAGLGGLWYF. As DNA, the CDR3 is TGCAGTGCTAGAGCTGGGCTAGGCGGGTTATGGTATTTT. This chain uses TRBV20-1 with TRBJ2-3, with D possibly TRBD2 on 5 matching bases. The CDR3 loop spans 13 amino acids. The V end lost 1 base, the J end lost 14 bases, and 19 bases lay between the germline ends. Germline assignment: CDR1 DFQATT and CDR2 SNEGSKA (reference sequence).

V and J are TRBV9 and TRBJ2-3; either TRBD1 or TRBD2 may supply D (7 bases each). V was pared by 0 bases and J by 3 bases, with 14 bases between. CDR3 length equals 16 residues. Germline loops: CDR1 SGDLS, CDR2 YYNGEE. The CDR3 region is CASSVDGRTGTDTQYF. Written as DNA, the CDR3 is TGTGCCAGCAGCGTAGACGGGAGGACAGGAACAGATACGCAGTATTTT.

The sample holds many counts of this clonotype. V and J are TRBV20-1 and TRBJ1-5, with D perhaps matching TRBD1 (5 bases). The V end was cut by 0 bases, the J end by 4 bases, with 13 bases between. CDR3 size: 15 residues. CDR1 and CDR2 from the germline V gene are DFQATT and SNEGSKA (reference sequence). The CDR3 DNA reads as TGCAGTGCTAGAGACGGGGGGATGGAGAATCAGCCCCAGCATTTT. As protein: CSARDGGMENQPQHF.

This clonotype was counted ten times or more. The V call is TRBV4-3, the J call TRBJ1-1, with D uncertain. The length of the CDR3 is 15 residues. V was pared by 0 bases and J by 2 bases, with 10 bases between. Per germline, CDR1 LGHNA and CDR2 YSLEER. The CDR3 loop is CASSQEMRGNTEAFF. The CDR3 DNA reads TGCGCCAGCAGCCAAGAAATGCGAGGTAACACTGAAGCTTTCTTT.

This clonotype has just a few counts. The chain employs TRBV10-3 and TRBJ2-1, with D maybe TRBD1 (5 bases). CDR3 length equals 14 residues. Trimming left V 10 bases short and J 0 bases short, with 13 bases between. Germline V gene sequence: CDR1 ENHRY, CDR2 SYGVKD. The CDR3 sequence is CATRASSSYNEQFF. The CDR3 DNA reads TGTGCCACCAGGGCCTCGAGCTCCTACAATGAGCAGTTCTTC.

This clonotype was seen many times. This chain joins TRBV6-6 and TRBJ2-1; 9 nucleotides align to TRBD1. CDR1 and CDR2 from the germline V gene are MNHNY and SVGAGI (reference sequence). The CDR3 runs 17 residues. V shed 4 bases and J 8 bases; nucleotides not matched to a gene: 15. The CDR3 loop is CASSSPRTGVGTDEQFF. The CDR3 coding sequence is TGTGCCAGCAGTTCCCCCCGGACAGGGGTTGGGACCGATGAGCAGTTCTTC.

This clonotype was counted between two and nine times. V and J are TRBV7-8 and TRBJ2-5, with D possibly being TRBD2 (5 bases). The length of the CDR3 is 15 residues. The ends were cut back, 2 bases at V and 1 base at J, with 11 bases in the middle. Germline CDR1 and CDR2: SGHVS and FQNEAQ. The CDR3 bases are TGTGCCAGCAGCTTAATCCCGACTACCCAAGAGACCCAGTACTTC. Translated, it gives CASSLIPTTQETQYF.

The chain uses TRBV28 and TRBJ2-7; D remains ambiguous. Germline-derived CDR1 and CDR2 are MDHEN and SYDVKM. This CDR3 spans 11 amino acids. Trimming removed 5 bases at V and 6 bases at J, with 8 bases between. The CDR3 DNA reads TGTGCCAGCAGTGTAAGATTCGAGCAGTACTTC. Protein product: CASSVRFEQYF.

This clonotype was found many times. This chain links TRBV6-2 or TRBV6-3 with TRBJ2-2; D is ambiguous. V was cut by 0 bases and J by 4 bases, with 9 bases left in between. The germline CDR1 and CDR2 sequences are MNHEY and SVGEGT. The CDR3 covers 15 residues. CDR3 bases: TGTGCCAGCAGTTACTCGATAATCAGCACCGGGGAGCTGTTTTTT. Amino acid sequence: CASSYSIISTGELFF.

This clonotype was counted only a few times. The gene calls are TRBV30 and TRBJ1-2; D is perhaps TRBD1 (5 bases). CDR1 and CDR2 (germline): GTSNPN, SVGIG (reference sequence). This CDR3 region has 13 residues. Trimming left V 3 bases short and J 8 bases short, with 16 bases between. The CDR3 DNA follows: TGTGCCTGGAGAAACAGAGGTCAGGGCGGCTACACCTTC. Translating gives CAWRNRGQGGYTF. Combining the CDR3 with reference TRBV30 and TRBJ1-2 gives the whole variable domain SQTIHQWPATLVQPVGSPLSLECTVEGTSNPNLYWYRQAAGRGLQLLFYSVGIGQISSEVPQNLSASRPQDRQFILSSKKLLLSDSGFYLCAWRNRGQGGYTFGSGTRLTVV.

V usage is TRBV7-2 and J usage is TRBJ2-3; the D call may be TRBD1 or TRBD2 (5 bases each). Per germline, CDR1 SGHTA and CDR2 FQGNSA. The V end was cut by 7 bases, the J end by 8 bases, with 13 bases between. The CDR3 loop spans 12 amino acids. CDR3 protein: CASNRDGGTQYF. DNA of the CDR3: TGTGCCAGCAATCGGGACGGAGGTACGCAGTATTTT.

This chain connects TRBV6-1 to TRBJ1-6, with D unresolved. CDR3 length equals 14 residues. The germline V gene encodes CDR1 MNHNS and CDR2 SASEGT. Trimming shortened V by 4 bases and J by 6 bases, and 10 bases separated the two germline ends. The CDR3 nucleotides are TGTGCCAGCAGTGGCGGGGTTTCTAATTCACCCCTCCACTTT. Its protein is CASSGGVSNSPLHF.